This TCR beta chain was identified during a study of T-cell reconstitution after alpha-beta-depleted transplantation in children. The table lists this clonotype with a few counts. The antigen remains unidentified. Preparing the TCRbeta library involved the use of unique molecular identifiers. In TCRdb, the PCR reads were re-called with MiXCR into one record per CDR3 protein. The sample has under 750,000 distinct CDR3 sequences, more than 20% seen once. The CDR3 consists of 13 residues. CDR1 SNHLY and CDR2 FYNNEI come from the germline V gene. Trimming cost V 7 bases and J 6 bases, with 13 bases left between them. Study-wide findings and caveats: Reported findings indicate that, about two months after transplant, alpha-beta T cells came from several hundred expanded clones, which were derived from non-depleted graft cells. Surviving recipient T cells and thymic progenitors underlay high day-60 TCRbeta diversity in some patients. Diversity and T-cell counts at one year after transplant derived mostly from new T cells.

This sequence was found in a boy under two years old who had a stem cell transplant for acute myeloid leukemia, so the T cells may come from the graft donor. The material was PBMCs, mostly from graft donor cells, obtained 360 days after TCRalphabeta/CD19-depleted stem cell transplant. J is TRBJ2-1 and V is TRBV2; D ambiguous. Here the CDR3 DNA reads TGTGCCAGCATCGAGTCGGTTCCCAATGAGCAGTTCTTC. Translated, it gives CASIESVPNEQFF.